What follows are 28 T cell receptor beta chains derived from one specimen sequenced in a study of response to subunit inactivated influenza vaccine. TCRdb re-called the RT-PCR reads with MiXCR, one entry per CDR3 protein. The table includes around 250,000 distinct CDR3 sequences, 12% detected once. The specimen comprised non-naive T cells sorted from PBMCs, sampled 14 to 15 days before vaccination. The source is a man in his fifties or sixties who received an inactivated influenza vaccine.

This clonotype was seen a handful of times. J is TRBJ1-1 and V is TRBV4-1, with D maybe TRBD1 (5 bases). CDR1 is MGHRA and CDR2 is YSYEKL in the germline V gene. With 0 bases removed from V and 4 bases from J, the gap between germline ends came to 12 bases. This CDR3 is built from 15 residues. CDR3 in amino acids: CASSQDGRGGTEAFF. The DNA for the CDR3 is TGCGCCAGCAGCCAAGATGGTAGGGGAGGCACTGAAGCTTTCTTT.

This clonotype has just a few counts. V is TRBV6-2 or TRBV6-3 and J is TRBJ2-1; TRBD1 or TRBD2 may be the D gene (5 bases each). Per the germline V gene, CDR1 is MNHEY and CDR2 is SVGEGT. The V end was cut by 7 bases, the J end by 5 bases, with 24 bases between. This CDR3 spans 17 amino acids. CDR3: CASTPGPGYSVDNEQFF. CDR3 sequence (DNA): TGTGCCAGCACCCCGGGGCCAGGTTATAGCGTAGACAATGAGCAGTTCTTC.

This clonotype was counted many times. The chain uses TRBV12-3 or TRBV12-4 and TRBJ1-5; the D gene is possibly TRBD1 (5 bases). This CDR3 has 17 residues. The ends were cut back, 1 base at V and 0 bases at J, with 13 bases in the middle. This CDR3 reads CASSLGADRYSNQPQHF. DNA of the CDR3: TGTGCCAGCAGTTTAGGGGCAGACAGATATAGCAATCAGCCCCAGCATTTT.

This clonotype has at least ten counts. The rearrangement uses TRBV12-3 or TRBV12-4 and TRBJ1-5; no reliable D call. This CDR3 region has 14 residues. V dropped 7 bases and J dropped 2 bases, with 12 bases sitting between them. CDR3 in amino acids: CASTIGVGNQPQHF. CDR3 sequence (DNA): TGTGCCAGCACCATCGGGGTCGGCAATCAGCCCCAGCATTTT.

The table lists this clonotype with many counts. The CDR3 DNA reads TGTGCCACCAGCAGAGGAGGGCTTACAGATACGCAGTATTTT. It translates to CATSRGGLTDTQYF. The rearrangement links TRBV15 to TRBJ2-3; D may be TRBD2 (5 bases). This CDR3 is built from 14 residues. Germline lookup yields CDR1 LNHNV and CDR2 YYDKDF (reference sequence). The V and J ends lost 1 base and 3 bases respectively, with 8 bases between them.

This clonotype occurred a few times. This chain joins TRBV29-1 and TRBJ2-1, with 12 bases identical to TRBD2. The CDR3 is 17 residues long. Germline CDR1 is SQVTM and CDR2 is ANQGSEA. V gave up 7 bases and J gave up 3 bases; unmatched junction bases: 13. The CDR3 region is CSGYGILAGGNYNEQFF. CDR3 nucleotides: TGCAGCGGTTACGGAATACTAGCGGGGGGAAACTACAATGAGCAGTTCTTC.

The V gene is TRBV4-1, the J gene TRBJ2-7, with a tentative D call TRBD2 (6 bases). The CDR3 totals 15 residues. Trimming left V 0 bases short and J 0 bases short, with 9 bases between. Germline V gene lookup returns CDR1 MGHRA and CDR2 YSYEKL. The CDR3 nucleotides are TGCGCCAGCAGCCAAGACCCCGGGGGCTCCTACGAGCAGTACTTC. Its translation is CASSQDPGGSYEQYF.

The chain carries TRBV6-1 and TRBJ2-3; D is perhaps TRBD2 (5 bases). The V gene's germline CDR1 is MNHNS and CDR2 SASEGT. Trimming took 1 base from V and 0 from J, leaving 8 bases between them. The CDR3 loop spans 15 amino acids. CDR3 sequence: CASSEGEHSTDTQYF. CDR3 DNA: TGTGCCAGCAGTGAAGGGGAGCATAGCACAGATACGCAGTATTTT.

Many counts were recorded for this clonotype. V gene TRBV28 combines with J gene TRBJ2-5, with D perhaps matching TRBD1 (6 bases). CDR3 length equals 15 residues. Trimming pared 6 bases from V and 7 bases from J, leaving 21 bases between. Germline V gives CDR1 MDHEN, CDR2 SYDVKM. The CDR3 nucleotides read TGTGCCAGCAGCGGTGCCGGGACACAATTCGGGACCCAGTACTTC. Protein sequence: CASSGAGTQFGTQYF.

This clonotype was counted a few times. The chain uses TRBV10-3 and TRBJ2-1, with 9 nucleotides matching TRBD2. Losses at the gene ends were 1 base for V and 4 bases for J; bases not matched to a gene: 2. Germline V gene lookup returns CDR1 ENHRY and CDR2 SYGVKD. The CDR3 has 15 residues. DNA for the CDR3: TGTGCCATCAGTGAGTTAGCGGGGGTATACAATGAGCAGTTCTTC. Its translation is CAISELAGVYNEQFF.

This clonotype was seen at least ten times. This sequence joins TRBV5-5 and TRBJ2-7; either TRBD1 or TRBD2 may supply D (5 bases each). CDR1 is SGHKS, CDR2 YYEKEE, per germline (reference sequence). The CDR3 totals 13 residues. V was shortened by 0 bases and J by 6 bases, with 10 bases between the two germline ends. CDR3 sequence: CASSLVVGTEQYF. The DNA for the CDR3 is TGTGCCAGCAGCTTGGTTGTCGGGACCGAGCAGTACTTC.

A few counts support this clonotype. The rearrangement links TRBV4-1 to TRBJ2-7, with D possibly being TRBD2 (6 bases). V was pared by 1 base and J by 4 bases, with 11 bases between. The length of the CDR3 is 14 residues. Germline V CDR1 and CDR2: MGHRA, YSYEKL. The CDR3 protein is CASSQAGGLYEQYF. Here the CDR3 DNA reads TGCGCCAGCAGCCAAGCTGGGGGGTTGTACGAGCAGTACTTC.

The gene calls are TRBV6-1 and TRBJ2-7; D not resolved. Germline V lookup: CDR1 MNHNS, CDR2 SASEGT. V was pared by 8 bases and J by 1 base, with 12 bases between. The CDR3 is 13 amino acids. The CDR3 protein is CASRKDGSYEQYF. For the CDR3, the DNA is TGTGCCAGCCGCAAAGACGGATCCTACGAGCAGTACTTC.

The table lists this clonotype with many counts. This chain joins TRBV12-3 or TRBV12-4 and TRBJ2-3; D gene unclear. Trimming pared 3 bases from V and 2 bases from J, leaving 12 bases between. This CDR3 region has 15 residues. CDR3 region: CASSFVGVDTDTQYF. The CDR3 nucleotides are TGTGCCAGCAGTTTCGTGGGCGTGGACACAGATACGCAGTATTTT.

The table lists this clonotype with many counts. V gene TRBV24-1 combines with J gene TRBJ2-5; TRBD2 agrees at 15 bases. The CDR3 extends over 17 amino acids. Germline CDR1 and CDR2: KGHDR and SFDVKD. V gave up 4 bases and J gave up 4 bases; unmatched junction bases: 6. The CDR3: CATSDAGLAGGRETQYF. In DNA form, the CDR3 reads TGTGCCACCAGTGACGCTGGACTAGCGGGAGGGCGAGAGACCCAGTACTTC.

The V gene is TRBV11-2, the J gene TRBJ2-7; tentatively, D is TRBD1 (7 bases). Germline CDR1 SGHAT, CDR2 FQNNGV. The ends were cut back, 5 bases at V and 4 bases at J, with 18 bases in the middle. The CDR3 runs to 15 residues. DNA of the CDR3: TGTGCCAGCAGCACCCAGGGGGGTTCTAGATACGAGCAGTACTTC. Translated, it gives CASSTQGGSRYEQYF.

The rearrangement uses TRBV28 and TRBJ2-3; the D is unclear. Trimming pared 5 bases from V and 2 bases from J, leaving 14 bases between. Germline V gives CDR1 MDHEN, CDR2 SYDVKM. The CDR3 has 15 residues. In nucleotides, the CDR3 is TGTGCCAGCAGTCAAGCCCAGGATACCACAGATACGCAGTATTTT. Its translation is CASSQAQDTTDTQYF.

This clonotype was seen a handful of times. V usage is TRBV10-3 and J usage is TRBJ1-5; TRBD1 might be the D (5 bases). The germline V gene encodes CDR1 ENHRY and CDR2 SYGVKD. The CDR3 extends over 13 amino acids. Trimming left V 2 bases short and J 4 bases short, with 6 bases between. CDR3 coding DNA: TGTGCCATCAGTGAGCCAGGGAATCAGCCCCAGCATTTT. Translated: CAISEPGNQPQHF.

This clonotype was observed at least ten times. The V gene is TRBV6-1, the J gene TRBJ2-1; 9 positions agree with TRBD2. The CDR3 covers 16 residues. Unmatched junction bases numbered 16, after V lost 6 bases and J lost 10 bases. The germline CDR1 and CDR2 sequences are MNHNS and SASEGT. CDR3 bases: TGTGCCAGCAGACTCCTGCCTAGCGGGGCCTATGGCGAGCAGTTCTTC. Encoded protein: CASRLLPSGAYGEQFF.

Concerning this clonotype itself: A junction boundary mismatches the germline segment, possibly from a read error. This sequence joins TRBV7-9 and TRBJ1-1; unclear D gene. CDR3 size: 13 residues. The germline V gene has CDR1 SEHNR and CDR2 FQNEAQ (reference sequence). CDR3 DNA sequence: TGTGCCGGCAGCTTATCAGGGAACACTGAAGCTTTCTTT. This codes for CAGSLSGNTEAFF.

This clonotype has only a few counts. The chain carries TRBV27 and TRBJ2-3, with TRBD2 matching 10 bases. The J segment lost 3 bases and the V segment lost 6 bases, leaving 6 bases of the junction unmatched. The CDR3 spans 15 residues. The germline gives CDR1 MNHEY, CDR2 SMNVEV (reference sequence). CDR3 loop: CASRRAGGPTDTQYF. CDR3 DNA sequence: TGTGCCAGCAGACGAGCGGGAGGGCCTACAGATACGCAGTATTTT.

This chain links TRBV3-1 with TRBJ2-1; the match to TRBD2 covers 15 bases. This CDR3 comprises 17 residues. Germline values: CDR1 LGHDT, CDR2 YNNKEL (reference sequence). Trimming took 4 bases from V and 8 from J; bases not matched to a gene: 9. CDR3 nucleotide sequence: TGTGCCAGCAGCCGGGAACTGGGACTAGCGGGAGGCGATGAGCAGTTCTTC. It codes for CASSRELGLAGGDEQFF.

This clonotype showed up just a few times. V usage is TRBV3-1 and J usage is TRBJ1-2; D might be TRBD1 (5 bases). Trimming took off 0 bases at V and 0 bases at J, with 11 bases between the two ends. This CDR3 spans 16 amino acids. CDR1 is LGHDT and CDR2 is YNNKEL in the germline V gene (reference sequence). CDR3 bases: TGTGCCAGCAGCCAAGATGGGGCCAGACCTAACTATGGCTACACCTTC. Protein: CASSQDGARPNYGYTF.

The V call is TRBV6-1, the J call TRBJ2-1; TRBD2 is a possible D gene (6 bases). The ends were cut back, 6 bases at V and 0 bases at J, with 12 bases in the middle. Germline CDR1 reads MNHNS; CDR2 reads SASEGT. The CDR3 consists of 15 residues. CDR3 residues: CASRMGLSSYNEQFF. CDR3 DNA: TGTGCCAGCAGGATGGGACTCAGCTCCTACAATGAGCAGTTCTTC.

The V gene is TRBV11-2, the J gene TRBJ2-3; D is perhaps TRBD1 or TRBD2 (6 bases each). V dropped 1 base and J dropped 3 bases, with 17 bases sitting between them. The germline CDR1 and CDR2 sequences are SGHAT and FQNNGV. The CDR3 is 17 amino acids. The CDR3 DNA is TGTGCCAGCAGCTTAGGTAGTAGCTGGAGGGGGACAGATACGCAGTATTTT. It codes for CASSLGSSWRGTDTQYF. Looking up the rest from reference TRBV11-2 and TRBJ2-3 gives the full variable domain: EAGVAQSPRYKIIEKRQSVAFWCNPISGHATLYWYQQILGQGPKLLIQFQNNGVVDDSQLPKDRFSAERLKGVDSTLKIQPAKLEDSAVYLCASSLGSSWRGTDTQYFGPGTRLTVL.

This clonotype was seen many times. The gene calls are TRBV6-2 or TRBV6-3 and TRBJ2-1; tentatively, D is TRBD2 (5 bases). Trimming removed 5 bases from V and 0 bases from J, with 14 bases in between. The CDR3 contains 16 residues. In germline, CDR1 is MNHEY, CDR2 SVGEGT. DNA of the CDR3: TGTGCCAGCAGTGGCCCTAGGAGCGGCTCCTACAATGAGCAGTTCTTC. Protein product: CASSGPRSGSYNEQFF.

At least ten counts were recorded for this clonotype. DNA of the CDR3: TGTGCCAGCAGCCTTAGCGGGGGGTTATACAATGAGCAGTTCTTC. Protein: CASSLSGGLYNEQFF. V and J are TRBV7-9 and TRBJ2-1; 10 bases agree with TRBD2. Germline CDR1 SEHNR, CDR2 FQNEAQ (reference sequence). This CDR3 has 15 residues. The V and J ends lost 5 bases and 4 bases, in that order; junction bases with no gene match: 5. Full variable domain (remainder filled in from reference TRBV7-9 and TRBJ2-1): DTGVSQNPRHKITKRGQNVTFRCDPISEHNRLYWYRQTLGQGPEFLTYFQNEAQLEKSRLLSDRFSAERPKGSFSTLEIQRTEQGDSAMYLCASSLSGGLYNEQFFGPGTRLTVL.

This chain joins TRBV6-1 and TRBJ2-1, with D maybe TRBD2 (5 bases). This CDR3 has 13 amino acids. Between the trimmed V and J ends, which lost 6 bases and 6 bases, there was a span of 12 bases. Germline V lookup: CDR1 MNHNS, CDR2 SASEGT. The CDR3 loop reads CASSFPSSNEQFF. The CDR3 DNA follows: TGTGCCAGCAGCTTTCCTAGCAGCAATGAGCAGTTCTTC.